Listed here are 28 T cell receptor beta chains from one sample, sequenced in a study of blood T cell repertoires in COVID-19. Repertoires were generated with immunoSEQ multiplex PCR, while TCRdb's copy carries only in-frame clones and drops some. In the table there are about 180,000 clones, approximately 80% of which are singletons. The sample taken for sequencing was PBMCs or T cells enriched from blood (not recorded which). Receptors originate from a man aged 55 to 70 who had been exposed to COVID-19.

The chain joins TRBV14 to TRBJ2-7; D is undetermined. Trimming cost V 0 bases and J 3 bases, with 6 bases left between them. Germline loops: CDR1 SGHDN, CDR2 FVKESK. This CDR3 spans 13 amino acids. CDR3 sequence (DNA): TGTGCCAGCAGCCAAGATTGGCTCTACGAGCAGTACTTC. Translated, it gives CASSQDWLYEQYF.

This rearrangement joins TRBV27 to TRBJ1-1; weak D call: TRBD1 (6 bases). Per germline, CDR1 MNHEY and CDR2 SMNVEV (reference sequence). V was pared by 7 bases and J by 3 bases, with 12 bases between. This CDR3 comprises 13 residues. The CDR3 sequence: CASKDSAYTEAFF. The CDR3 bases are TGTGCCAGCAAGGACAGCGCTTACACTGAAGCTTTCTTT.

V gene TRBV2 combines with J gene TRBJ2-5, with 9 bases identical to TRBD2. CDR3 size: 15 residues. In germline, CDR1 is SNHLY, CDR2 FYNNEI. J lost 4 bases, V lost 7 bases, and 10 bases had no gene match. The CDR3 loop is CASTGAGGRIETQYF. DNA for the CDR3: TGTGCCAGCACTGGAGCGGGAGGTCGGATAGAGACCCAGTACTTC.

This chain links TRBV5-6 with TRBJ2-3, with 12 nucleotides matching TRBD2. Germline V CDR1 and CDR2: SGHDT, YYEEEE. The CDR3 sequence is 19 residues long. Germline trimming cut 4 bases from V and 0 bases from J; bases unmatched to any gene: 12. The CDR3 protein is CASSGYLAGGLSSTDTQYF. The CDR3 DNA follows: TGTGCCAGCAGCGGATATCTAGCGGGAGGGCTCTCTAGCACAGATACGCAGTATTTT. Variable domain in full (rest from reference TRBV5-6 and TRBJ2-3): DAGVTQSPTHLIKTRGQQVTLRCSPKSGHDTVSWYQQALGQGPQFIFQYYEEEERQRGNFPDRFSGHQFPNYSSELNVNALLLGDSALYLCASSGYLAGGLSSTDTQYFGPGTRLTVL.

This chain uses TRBV5-1 with TRBJ1-5; TRBD1 aligns across 8 bases. V was pared by 4 bases and J by 7 bases, with 4 bases of the junction left unmatched. The germline gives CDR1 SGHRS, CDR2 YFSETQ. This CDR3 has 13 amino acids. CDR3 region: CASSQTGDQPQHF. CDR3 nucleotide sequence: TGCGCCAGCAGCCAGACAGGGGACCAGCCCCAGCATTTT.

This clone came up a few times. The J gene is TRBJ2-7, the V gene TRBV5-1; D is undetermined. With 0 bases removed from V and 3 bases from J, the gap between germline ends came to 10 bases. Germline lookup yields CDR1 SGHRS and CDR2 YFSETQ. This CDR3 comprises 14 residues. CDR3 coding DNA: TGCGCCAGCAGCTTGGCCCAGGAAGGCTACGAGCAGTACTTC. It yields the protein CASSLAQEGYEQYF.

V is TRBV7-8 and J is TRBJ2-3; 9 bases align to TRBD2. The V gene's germline CDR1 is SGHVS and CDR2 FQNEAQ. V gave up 3 bases and J gave up 2 bases; unmatched junction bases: 3. The length of the CDR3 is 15 residues. CDR3 sequence: CASSFASGNTDTQYF. Here the CDR3 DNA reads TGTGCCAGCAGCTTCGCTAGCGGGAACACAGATACGCAGTATTTT.

This clone occurred once. The chain joins TRBV5-4 to TRBJ1-1; perhaps TRBD1 as D (5 bases). Germline lookup yields CDR1 SGHNT and CDR2 YYREEE (reference sequence). The CDR3 totals 15 residues. Trimming removed 3 bases from V and 5 bases from J, with 17 bases in between. This chain's CDR3 is CASSSPQGSGTEAFF. Here the CDR3 DNA reads TGTGCCAGCAGCTCACCCCAGGGAAGTGGGACTGAAGCTTTCTTT.

The V and J genes are TRBV5-6 and TRBJ2-3; 9 bases agree with TRBD1. The CDR3 spans 17 residues. The trim removed 2 bases at V and 4 bases at J, leaving 11 bases unmatched. The V gene's germline CDR1 is SGHDT and CDR2 YYEEEE. The CDR3 reads CASSFLFGTGHADTQYF. CDR3 coding DNA: TGTGCCAGCAGCTTTTTGTTCGGGACAGGGCACGCAGATACGCAGTATTTT.

The V call is TRBV6-5, the J call TRBJ1-1, with TRBD1 identical over 10 bases. The trim removed 6 bases at V and 3 bases at J, leaving 4 bases unmatched. Germline loops: CDR1 MNHEY, CDR2 SVGAGI. The CDR3 has 14 residues. This chain's CDR3 is CASRWGTGDTEAFF. The CDR3 nucleotides are TGTGCCAGCAGATGGGGGACAGGGGACACTGAAGCTTTCTTT.

The gene calls are TRBV25-1 and TRBJ1-2; possible D gene TRBD1, 5 bases. The CDR3 runs 14 residues. CDR1 is MGHDK, CDR2 SYGVNS, per germline. Trimming took off 3 bases at V and 7 bases at J, with 15 bases between the two ends. In DNA form, the CDR3 reads TGTGCCAGCAGTGATCCCCATGCGGGGGGTGGCTACACCTTC. Translated, it gives CASSDPHAGGGYTF.

V and J are TRBV9 and TRBJ2-5, with D possibly TRBD1 on 6 matching bases. CDR1 and CDR2 from the germline V gene are SGDLS and YYNGEE. V lost 1 base and J lost 5, with 15 bases in between. The CDR3 has 15 amino acids. This chain's CDR3 is CASSVSVGALETQYF. CDR3 in DNA: TGTGCCAGCAGCGTATCTGTGGGGGCATTGGAGACCCAGTACTTC.

V gene TRBV5-1 combines with J gene TRBJ2-7; 11 bases match TRBD2. This CDR3 has 16 amino acids. The V and J ends lost 4 bases and 6 bases, in that order; junction bases with no gene match: 12. The germline V gene has CDR1 SGHRS and CDR2 YFSETQ. CDR3 residues: CASSLELAGVGGEQYF. The CDR3 nucleotides read TGCGCCAGCAGCCTAGAACTAGCGGGAGTGGGCGGCGAGCAGTACTTC.

V usage is TRBV28 and J usage is TRBJ2-7, with 7 positions matching TRBD1. Germline V lookup: CDR1 MDHEN, CDR2 SYDVKM. The CDR3 has 12 residues. The junction had 2 bases not matched to a gene; V was cut back by 6 bases and J by 3 bases. The CDR3 loop reads CASRTGFYEQYF. CDR3 coding DNA: TGTGCCAGCAGGACAGGGTTCTACGAGCAGTACTTC. The full variable domain, completed using reference TRBV28 and TRBJ2-7, is DVKVTQSSRYLVKRTGEKVFLECVQDMDHENMFWYRQDPGLGLRLIYFSYDVKMKEKGDIPEGYSVSREKKERFSLILESASTNQTSMYLCASRTGFYEQYFGPGTRLTVT.

This chain connects TRBV5-1 to TRBJ1-1; 7 bases map to TRBD1. CDR1 SGHRS and CDR2 YFSETQ come from the germline V gene. This CDR3 comprises 15 residues. Trimming removed 5 bases from V and 0 bases from J; junction bases left unmatched: 7. In DNA form, the CDR3 reads TGCGCCAGCAGACTTAGACAGGGTATGAACACTGAAGCTTTCTTT. Protein sequence: CASRLRQGMNTEAFF.

The chain joins TRBV28 to TRBJ1-2; the D is unclear. Per germline, CDR1 MDHEN and CDR2 SYDVKM. V was shortened by 6 bases and J by 4 bases, with 12 bases between the two germline ends. This CDR3 has 13 residues. The CDR3 loop reads CASSWARIYGYTF. CDR3 nucleotide sequence: TGTGCCAGCAGCTGGGCCCGGATCTATGGCTACACCTTC.

Points on this clone: Given the absence of the conserved phenylalanine or tryptophan at the CDR3 end, a read error is likely. CDR3 nucleotides: TGTGCCAGCAGCACAAGACAGGGGGGCACCGGGGAGCTGTTTCTT. Protein sequence: CASSTRQGGTGELFL. The chain joins TRBV27 to TRBJ2-2, with 9 nucleotides matching TRBD1. This CDR3 has 15 residues. CDR1 and CDR2 from the germline V gene are MNHEY and SMNVEV (reference sequence). V gave up 6 bases and J gave up 4 bases; unmatched junction bases: 6.

J is TRBJ2-1 and V is TRBV7-3, with 10 bases identical to TRBD2. Germline trimming cut 5 bases from V and 6 bases from J; bases unmatched to any gene: 7. The length of the CDR3 is 15 residues. Germline CDR1 SGHTA, CDR2 FQGTGA. The CDR3 spells CASSDSGRGFNEQFF. Here the CDR3 DNA reads TGTGCCAGCAGCGACAGCGGGAGGGGCTTCAATGAGCAGTTCTTC.

V and J are TRBV27 and TRBJ2-7; 10 bases map to TRBD2. From germline, CDR1 is MNHEY and CDR2 SMNVEV (reference sequence). V lost 6 bases to trimming and J lost 2 bases; unmatched junction nucleotides: 7. The CDR3 is 15 residues long. The CDR3 spells CASRSVAGGPYEQYF. The CDR3 DNA is TGTGCCAGCAGAAGCGTAGCGGGAGGCCCCTACGAGCAGTACTTC.

This chain links TRBV19 with TRBJ1-4, with 7 bases identical to TRBD1. The V and J ends lost 6 bases and 8 bases, in that order; junction bases with no gene match: 12. This CDR3 has 15 residues. Germline loops: CDR1 LNHDA, CDR2 SQIVND (reference sequence). The CDR3 region has the DNA TGTGCCAGTAGCTACCTTGGGACAGCATCCGAAAAACTGTTTTTT. This sequence encodes CASSYLGTASEKLFF. The full variable domain, completed using reference TRBV19 and TRBJ1-4, is DGGITQSPKYLFRKEGQNVTLSCEQNLNHDAMYWYRQDPGQGLRLIYYSQIVNDFQKGDIAEGYSVSREKKESFPLTVTSAQKNPTAFYLCASSYLGTASEKLFFGSGTQLSVL.

This clone was recorded a few times. The genes are TRBV5-4 and TRBJ2-4; D is possibly TRBD2 (7 bases). Germline V gene sequence: CDR1 SGHNT, CDR2 YYREEE (reference sequence). The CDR3 runs 18 residues. V was trimmed by 0 bases and J by 1 base, leaving 17 bases between them. The CDR3 is CASSLDREGLGAKNIQYF. Here the CDR3 DNA reads TGTGCCAGCAGCTTGGACAGGGAGGGGTTAGGGGCCAAAAACATTCAGTACTTC.

The V and J genes are TRBV29-1 and TRBJ2-1, with D perhaps matching TRBD1 (5 bases). CDR1 SQVTM and CDR2 ANQGSEA come from the germline V gene. V was clipped by 5 bases and J by 7 bases, with 15 bases between them. This CDR3 contains 13 residues. The CDR3 loop reads CSVLAGSRNEQFF. In DNA, the CDR3 is TGCAGCGTTTTGGCAGGGTCAAGGAATGAGCAGTTCTTC.

There are a few counts of this clone. The V call is TRBV7-2, the J call TRBJ2-1; D may be TRBD1 (6 bases). The CDR3 is 13 amino acids. Germline CDR1 is SGHTA and CDR2 is FQGNSA. V dropped 5 bases and J dropped 7 bases, with 12 bases sitting between them. CDR3 sequence: CASSRTASNEQFF. Here the CDR3 DNA reads TGTGCCAGCAGCCGGACAGCCTCGAATGAGCAGTTCTTC.

The genes are TRBV4-1 and TRBJ1-6, with 12 bases fitting TRBD1. Germline loops: CDR1 MGHRA, CDR2 YSYEKL. CDR3 length equals 17 residues. V gave up 0 bases and J gave up 8 bases; unmatched junction bases: 5. CDR3: CASSQDWGQGAYSPLHF. In nucleotides, the CDR3 is TGCGCCAGCAGCCAAGATTGGGGACAGGGGGCCTATTCACCCCTCCACTTT.

Only a few counts were recorded for this clone. This chain uses TRBV27 with TRBJ2-3; D may be TRBD2 (6 bases). Trimming took off 1 base at V and 2 bases at J, with 16 bases between the two ends. The CDR3 runs to 17 residues. The germline V gene encodes CDR1 MNHEY and CDR2 SMNVEV (reference sequence). CDR3 nucleotides: TGTGCCAGCAGTTTATTCGGGAGAGTTTCTCCCACAGATACGCAGTATTTT. This encodes CASSLFGRVSPTDTQYF.

This chain links TRBV5-1 with TRBJ1-5, with TRBD1 as a possible D gene (5 bases). Between the trimmed V and J ends, which lost 4 bases and 6 bases, there was a span of 17 bases. The CDR3 contains 15 residues. Germline-derived CDR1 and CDR2 are SGHRS and YFSETQ. The CDR3 DNA is TGCGCCAGCAGCCCGGACACTGGCGTCGGTCAGCCCCAGCATTTT. This codes for CASSPDTGVGQPQHF.

The chain links TRBV19 to TRBJ2-5; TRBD1 aligns across 7 bases. The CDR3 has 15 amino acids. Trimming removed 3 bases from V and 5 bases from J; junction bases left unmatched: 9. Germline CDR1 LNHDA, CDR2 SQIVND (reference sequence). The CDR3 sequence is CASSMGSTGWETQYF. The CDR3 nucleotides read TGTGCCAGTAGTATGGGATCGACAGGGTGGGAGACCCAGTACTTC.

The chain links TRBV5-6 to TRBJ1-1, with 7 bases that match TRBD1. The CDR3 sequence is 15 residues long. The V and J ends lost 4 bases and 2 bases, in that order; junction bases with no gene match: 8. Germline values: CDR1 SGHDT, CDR2 YYEEEE. This chain's CDR3 is CASSLDRVINTEAFF. The CDR3, as DNA: TGTGCCAGCAGCCTAGACAGGGTAATTAACACTGAAGCTTTCTTT.